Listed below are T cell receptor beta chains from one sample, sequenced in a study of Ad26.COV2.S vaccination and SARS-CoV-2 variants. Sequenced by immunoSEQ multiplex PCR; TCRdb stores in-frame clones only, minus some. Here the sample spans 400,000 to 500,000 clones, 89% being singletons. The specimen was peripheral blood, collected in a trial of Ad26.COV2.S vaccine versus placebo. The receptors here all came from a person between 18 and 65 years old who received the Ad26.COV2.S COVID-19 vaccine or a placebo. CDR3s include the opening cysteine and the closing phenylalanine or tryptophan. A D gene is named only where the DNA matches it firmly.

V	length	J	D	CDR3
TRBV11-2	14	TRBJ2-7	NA	CASSLIGQPLRQYF
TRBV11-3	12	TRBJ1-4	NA	CASSFGGEKLFF
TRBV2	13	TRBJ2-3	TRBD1	CATDRGITDTQYF
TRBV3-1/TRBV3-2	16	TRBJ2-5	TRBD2	CASSPYLGLGGETQYF
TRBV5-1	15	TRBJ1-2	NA	CASSMVGGRNYGYTF
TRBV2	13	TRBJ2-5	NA	CASSFGSLETQYF
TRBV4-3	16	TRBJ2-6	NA	CASSPEWGSGANVLTF
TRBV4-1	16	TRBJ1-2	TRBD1	CASSQALGTANYGYTF
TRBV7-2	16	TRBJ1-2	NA	CASSLSGGRWNYGYTF
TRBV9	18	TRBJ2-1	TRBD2	CASSVATWAGGLYNEQFF
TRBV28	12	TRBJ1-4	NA	CASSLFNGDLIF
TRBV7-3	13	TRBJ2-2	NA	CASSLRLAGELFF
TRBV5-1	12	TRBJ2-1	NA	CAKTGTHNEQFF
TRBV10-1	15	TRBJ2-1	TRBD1	CASSLAGGRCNEQFF
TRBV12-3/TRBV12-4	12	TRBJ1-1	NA	CASSFAYTEAFF
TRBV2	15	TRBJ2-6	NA	CASKGRPSGANVLTF
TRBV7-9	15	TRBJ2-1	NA	CASSVTGTSGYEQFF
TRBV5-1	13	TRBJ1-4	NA	CASSQGQGTKLFF
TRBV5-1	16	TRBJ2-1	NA	CASSFGSTSLYNEQFF
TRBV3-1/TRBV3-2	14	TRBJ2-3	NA	CASSLSSGTDTQYF
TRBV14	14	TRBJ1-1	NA	CASSHWTDGLPQSF
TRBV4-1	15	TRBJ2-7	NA	CASSQVSGTVHEQYF
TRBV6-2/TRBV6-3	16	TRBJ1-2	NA	CASSYLRDPGNYGYTF
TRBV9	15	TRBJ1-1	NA	CASSVGGRMNTEAFF
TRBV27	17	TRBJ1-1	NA	CASPPGTRREGDTEAFF
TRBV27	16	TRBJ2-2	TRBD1	CASRGWGTGATGELFF